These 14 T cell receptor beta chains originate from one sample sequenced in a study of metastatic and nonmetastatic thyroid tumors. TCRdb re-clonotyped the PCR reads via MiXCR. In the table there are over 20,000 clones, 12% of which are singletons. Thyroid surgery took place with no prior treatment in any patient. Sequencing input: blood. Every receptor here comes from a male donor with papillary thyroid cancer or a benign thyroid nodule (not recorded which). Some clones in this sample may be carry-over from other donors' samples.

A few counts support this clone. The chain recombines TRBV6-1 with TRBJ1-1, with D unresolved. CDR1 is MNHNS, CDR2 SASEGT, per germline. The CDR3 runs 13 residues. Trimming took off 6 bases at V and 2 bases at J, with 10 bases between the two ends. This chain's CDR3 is CASRATVNTEAFF. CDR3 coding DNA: TGTGCCAGCAGGGCCACAGTTAACACTGAAGCTTTCTTT.

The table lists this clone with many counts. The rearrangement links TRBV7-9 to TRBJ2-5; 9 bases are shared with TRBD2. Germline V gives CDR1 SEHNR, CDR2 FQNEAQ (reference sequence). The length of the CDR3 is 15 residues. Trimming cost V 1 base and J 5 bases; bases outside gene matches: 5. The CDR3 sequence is CASSLGLAGSETQYF. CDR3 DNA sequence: TGTGCCAGCAGCTTAGGCCTAGCGGGATCCGAGACCCAGTACTTC.

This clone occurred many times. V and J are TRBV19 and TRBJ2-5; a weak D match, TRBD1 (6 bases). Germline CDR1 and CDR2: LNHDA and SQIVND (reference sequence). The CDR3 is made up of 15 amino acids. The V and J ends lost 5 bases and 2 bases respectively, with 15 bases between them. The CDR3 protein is CASSSTGTPQETQYF. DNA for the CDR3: TGTGCCAGTAGTTCCACCGGGACACCGCAAGAGACCCAGTACTTC.

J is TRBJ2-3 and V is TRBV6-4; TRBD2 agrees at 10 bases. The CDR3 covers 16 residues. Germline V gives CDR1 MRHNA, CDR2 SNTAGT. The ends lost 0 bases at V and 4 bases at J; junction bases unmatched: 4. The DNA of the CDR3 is TGTGCCAGCAGTGACTCACGGACTAGCGGCCCAGATACGCAGTATTTT. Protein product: CASSDSRTSGPDTQYF.

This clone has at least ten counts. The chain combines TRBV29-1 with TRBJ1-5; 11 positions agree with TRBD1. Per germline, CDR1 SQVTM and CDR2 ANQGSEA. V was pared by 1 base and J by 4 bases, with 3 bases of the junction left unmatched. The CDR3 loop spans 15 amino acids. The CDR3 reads CSVEVGTGGNQPQHF. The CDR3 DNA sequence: TGCAGCGTTGAAGTGGGGACAGGGGGGAATCAGCCCCAGCATTTT.

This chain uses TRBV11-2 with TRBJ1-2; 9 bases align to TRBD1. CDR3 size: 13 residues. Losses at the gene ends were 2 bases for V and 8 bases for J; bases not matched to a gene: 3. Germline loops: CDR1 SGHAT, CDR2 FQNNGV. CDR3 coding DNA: TGTGCCAGCAGCTTATACAGGGGGCTCGGCTACACCTTC. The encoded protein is CASSLYRGLGYTF. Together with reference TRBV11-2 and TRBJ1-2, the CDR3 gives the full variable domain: EAGVAQSPRYKIIEKRQSVAFWCNPISGHATLYWYQQILGQGPKLLIQFQNNGVVDDSQLPKDRFSAERLKGVDSTLKIQPAKLEDSAVYLCASSLYRGLGYTFGSGTRLTVV.

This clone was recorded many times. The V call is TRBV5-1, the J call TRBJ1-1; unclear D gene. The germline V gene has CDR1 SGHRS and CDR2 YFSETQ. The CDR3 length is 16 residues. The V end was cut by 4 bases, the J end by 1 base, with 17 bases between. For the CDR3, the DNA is TGCGCCAGCAGCCCCCTGGGGTTGGGAGCGAACACTGAAGCTTTCTTT. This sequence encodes CASSPLGLGANTEAFF.

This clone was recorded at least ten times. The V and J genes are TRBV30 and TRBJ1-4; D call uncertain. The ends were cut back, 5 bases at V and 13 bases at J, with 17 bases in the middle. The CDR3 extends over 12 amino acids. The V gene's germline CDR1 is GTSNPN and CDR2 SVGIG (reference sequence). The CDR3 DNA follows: TGTGCCTGGCAGCCCTCTAATGAAGGACTGTTTTTT. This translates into CAWQPSNEGLFF. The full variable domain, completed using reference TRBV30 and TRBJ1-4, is SQTIHQWPATLVQPVGSPLSLECTVEGTSNPNLYWYRQAAGRGLQLLFYSVGIGQISSEVPQNLSASRPQDRQFILSSKKLLLSDSGFYLCAWQPSNEGLFFGSGTQLSVL.

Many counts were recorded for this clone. The CDR3 coding sequence is TGTGCCAGCAGCTTAGGGATGGGGGAGACCCAGTACTTC. It yields the protein CASSLGMGETQYF. This rearrangement joins TRBV13 to TRBJ2-5; no clear D. The V end was cut by 0 bases, the J end by 5 bases, with 7 bases between. The CDR3 extends over 13 amino acids. Germline V gene sequence: CDR1 PRHDT, CDR2 FYEKMQ (reference sequence).

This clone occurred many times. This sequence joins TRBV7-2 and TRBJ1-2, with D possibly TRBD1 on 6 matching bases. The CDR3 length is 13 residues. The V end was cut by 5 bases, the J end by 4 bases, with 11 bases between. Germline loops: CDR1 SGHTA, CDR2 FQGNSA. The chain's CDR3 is CASSRGGGYGYTF. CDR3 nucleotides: TGTGCCAGCAGCCGAGGGGGGGGCTATGGCTACACCTTC.

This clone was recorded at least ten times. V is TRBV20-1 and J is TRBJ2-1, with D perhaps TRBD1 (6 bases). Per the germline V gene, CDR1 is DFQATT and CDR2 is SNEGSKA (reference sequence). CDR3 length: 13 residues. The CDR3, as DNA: TGCGGGGGTACCGGGACACTTCACAATGAGCAGTTCTTC. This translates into CGGTGTLHNEQFF.

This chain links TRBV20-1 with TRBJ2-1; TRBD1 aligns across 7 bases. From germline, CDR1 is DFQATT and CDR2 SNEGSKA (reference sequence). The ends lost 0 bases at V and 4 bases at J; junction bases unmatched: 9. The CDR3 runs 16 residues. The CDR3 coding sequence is TGCAGTGCTAGAGATTCGAGGGGGCTTGGTTACAATGAGCAGTTCTTC. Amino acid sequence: CSARDSRGLGYNEQFF.

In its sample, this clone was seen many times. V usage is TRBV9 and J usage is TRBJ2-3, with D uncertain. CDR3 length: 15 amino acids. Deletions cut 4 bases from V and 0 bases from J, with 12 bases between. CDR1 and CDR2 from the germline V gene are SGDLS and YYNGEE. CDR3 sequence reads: CASSPHEDSTDTQYF. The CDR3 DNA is TGTGCCAGCAGCCCGCACGAGGACAGCACAGATACGCAGTATTTT.

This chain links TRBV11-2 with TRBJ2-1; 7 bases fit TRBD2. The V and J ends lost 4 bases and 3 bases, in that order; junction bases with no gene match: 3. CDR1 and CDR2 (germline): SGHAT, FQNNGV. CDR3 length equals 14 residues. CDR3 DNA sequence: TGTGCCAGCAGCTCAGGCGGGGGCTACAATGAGCAGTTCTTC. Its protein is CASSSGGGYNEQFF.